The T cell receptor beta chain under discussion was sequenced for a study of Ad26.COV2.S vaccination and SARS-CoV-2 variants (dated by TCRdb to the early 2020s). As for the study more broadly: Vaccine-arm donors came from COV1001, a multicentre, randomized, double-blind, placebo-controlled phase I-IIa trial of Ad26.COV2.S in healthy adults. Ad26.COV2.S was administered intramuscularly at a dose of 5x10^10 or 1x10^11 viral particles, either as one shot or as two shots given 56 days apart. Sequencing of the TCRbeta repertoire served to evaluate the specificity and breadth of SARS-CoV-2-reactive T cell receptors following Ad26.COV2.S vaccination. A total of some 30 samples were included in the TCR-sequenced set, comprising around 20 Ad26.COV2.S vaccine recipients, 5 placebo recipients and 8 SARS-CoV-2 convalescent individuals. Trial participants were randomized into five groups of five: low-dose or high-dose Ad26.COV2.S given once or twice, or placebo on both occasions. Investigators did not know the trial group allocation while performing experiments and assessing outcomes.

TCRbeta CDR3 regions were sequenced with the immunoSEQ Assay. After extraction, genomic DNA underwent amplification by bias-controlled multiplex PCR, followed by high-throughput sequencing. On the authors' methods: To quantify the absolute abundance of each unique TCRbeta CDR3 region, sequences were collapsed and filtered. T cell fraction was estimated by normalization of TCRbeta template counts to usable DNA, with usable DNA being measured through amplification of reference genes present in all nucleated cells. Repertoire TCRs were annotated as SARS-CoV-2-specific when V gene, CDR3 amino acid sequence and J gene were exactly matched to a known reactive TCR set. The reference SARS-CoV-2 TCR set was derived from MIRA and filtered for enrichment in COVID-19-positive ImmuneCODE repertoires, a step that removed public or cross-reactive TCRs. Using the MIRA antigens, annotated TCRs were further analysed by specific ORF or by position within an ORF. Depth was the summed frequency of annotated unique rearrangements, while breadth was defined as annotated unique rearrangements over total unique productive rearrangements. Two-sided Wilcoxon rank-sum tests were applied when comparing TCR breadth between groups. This immuneACCESS table, as held by TCRdb, lists in-frame sequences with V and J called but not all clones. Of the missing ones, under half trace to an unresolved V gene in checked studies; the others have no known cause. The V and J calls and the clone size are those of that table, but D and trimming were determined from the DNA. The table for this sample lists about 320,000 clones; around 90% of them were counted only once. The top ten hold about 5% of the sample.

Taken with the paper, the label for treatment or condition translates to: 15 to 20 received Ad26.COV2.S at low or high dose, single or two shots; roughly five received placebo; per-sample allocation not given. Repertoires of vaccine and placebo recipients were sequenced from samples collected on day 63 after the first injection. Between 29 July and 7 August 2020, Cohort 1b enrolled about 27 adults aged 18-55 years at one site in Boston, USA. Ad26.COV2.S consisted of a replication-incompetent adenovirus type 26 vector by which a prefusion-stabilized SARS-CoV-2 spike protein from the original Wuhan strain was expressed. The paper as a whole reports these results and caveats: After vaccination, spike-specific CD8+ and CD4+ T cell responses were reported to show substantial breadth. Comparable non-spike TCR breadth was observed between vaccine and placebo recipients, consistent with only spike being contained in the vaccine. Ad26.COV2.S recipients had higher spike-specific TCR breadth than placebo recipients (P = 0.0014). The study was not powered to compare responses between vaccine doses or regimens. The authors noted that total T cell responses may have been underestimated by the TCR breadth and depth analyses.

Of note for this clone: Its antigen is currently not known. Base qualities are not at hand, and no much larger clone is one base apart.

The sequenced sample was peripheral blood, obtained in a trial of Ad26.COV2.S vaccine versus placebo. The source is a person between 18 and 60 years old who received the Ad26.COV2.S COVID-19 vaccine or a placebo.

The DNA sequence follows: TGTGCCAGTAGTATCTCAAGCTCTGGAAACACCATATATTTT. The encoded protein is CASSISSSGNTIYF. The chain is encoded by TRBV19 joined to TRBJ1-3, with the D gene uncertain. Via the germline V gene (reference sequence), CDR1 is LNHDA and CDR2 SQIVND. Counted from cysteine to phenylalanine, this CDR3 has 14 amino acids. Just the 42-base CDR3 DNA is kept, in frame starting at base 1. V loses 3 bases, J loses 0 bases, and the germline ends lie 6 bases apart.